The 20 T cell receptor beta chains reported below all come from one sample, sequenced in a study of T cell repertoires in cytomegalovirus infection. TCRdb re-called the reads through MiXCR, storing one row per CDR3 protein. The sample yields roughly 760,000 distinct CDR3 sequences, 35% seen once. Sequencing was carried out using PBMCs. The receptors shown here come from a human donor in good health (CMV status not recorded). Some clones in this sample may be carry-over from other donors' samples.

This clonotype came up a few times. The rearrangement links TRBV12-3 or TRBV12-4 to TRBJ2-7, with D hard to call. The CDR3 spans 15 residues. Trimming cost V 2 bases and J 2 bases, with 13 bases left between them. CDR3 amino acids: CASSLSAGPAYEQYF. The CDR3 DNA is TGTGCCAGCAGTTTATCGGCAGGTCCGGCCTACGAGCAGTACTTC.

V is TRBV7-9 and J is TRBJ2-1; D tentatively reads TRBD1 or TRBD2 (5 bases each). V lost 7 bases to trimming and J lost 4 bases, with 23 bases between them. The CDR3 is 17 amino acids. The germline CDR1 and CDR2 sequences are SEHNR and FQNEAQ (reference sequence). CDR3 DNA: TGTGCCAGCACCCCACTACCGGGACGCCTTCTATACAATGAGCAGTTCTTC. Encoded protein: CASTPLPGRLLYNEQFF.

The gene calls are TRBV27 and TRBJ1-4, with 9 nucleotides matching TRBD1. V dropped 5 bases and J dropped 7; count of bases not matched to a gene: 11. The length of the CDR3 is 16 residues. Germline CDR1 reads MNHEY; CDR2 reads SMNVEV (reference sequence). CDR3 sequence (DNA): TGTGCCAGCAGTACGGGGGACAGGGTCAAGGGTGAAAAACTGTTTTTT. This gives the protein CASSTGDRVKGEKLFF.

About this clonotype: The germline gene is not matched at one end of the junction; a read error may be the cause. This chain joins TRBV2 and TRBJ2-2; no definite D call. Germline loops: CDR1 SNHLY, CDR2 FYNNEI. CDR3 size: 13 residues. The chain's CDR3 is CASGRSNTWELFF. In DNA, the CDR3 is TGTGCCAGCGGACGGTCTAACACCTGGGAGCTGTTTTTT.

The table lists this clonotype with a few counts. The V call is TRBV4-1, the J call TRBJ1-6; weak D call: TRBD1 (5 bases). V lost 1 base and J 5 bases, leaving 9 bases between the germline ends. Per the germline V gene, CDR1 is MGHRA and CDR2 is YSYEKL. The CDR3 loop spans 15 amino acids. The CDR3 here is CASSQGGFNNSPLHF. CDR3 DNA sequence: TGCGCCAGCAGCCAAGGGGGGTTTAATAATTCACCCCTCCACTTT.

The J gene is TRBJ2-7, the V gene TRBV20-1, with 12 nucleotides matching TRBD2. Per germline, CDR1 DFQATT and CDR2 SNEGSKA (reference sequence). This CDR3 comprises 13 residues. V trimming: 3 bases; J trimming: 6 bases; junction bases outside the gene matches: 3. The CDR3 DNA sequence: TGCAGTGCTAGGGGACTAGCGGGTAGCGAGCAGTACTTC. Protein sequence: CSARGLAGSEQYF.

This clonotype was counted only a few times. The J gene is TRBJ1-1, the V gene TRBV28; the D gene is possibly TRBD1 (5 bases). The CDR3 sequence is 14 residues long. The germline gives CDR1 MDHEN, CDR2 SYDVKM. Trimming stripped 6 bases from V and 8 bases from J, with 19 bases between. The CDR3, as DNA: TGTGCCAGCAGGAAGTCCGGGGCACAACCCGAAGCTTTCTTT. Protein product: CASRKSGAQPEAFF.

This clonotype has just one count. The chain is built from TRBV6-6 and TRBJ1-2; D is unclear. Germline assignment: CDR1 MNHNY and CDR2 SVGAGI (reference sequence). V gave up 2 bases and J gave up 8 bases, with 15 bases separating them. The length of the CDR3 is 14 residues. Here the CDR3 DNA reads TGTGCCAGCAGTTACGGGCCGGGTACGGAGGGCTACACCTTC. The encoded protein is CASSYGPGTEGYTF.

V is TRBV28 and J is TRBJ1-1, with a weak D call TRBD1 (5 bases). Trimming took off 3 bases at V and 7 bases at J, with 9 bases between the two ends. This CDR3 has 12 residues. Germline values: CDR1 MDHEN, CDR2 SYDVKM. The CDR3 here is CASSLARGEAFF. In DNA form, the CDR3 reads TGTGCCAGCAGTTTGGCAAGGGGTGAAGCTTTCTTT.

The V and J genes are TRBV19 and TRBJ2-7, with a weak D call TRBD2 (6 bases). Per the germline V gene, CDR1 is LNHDA and CDR2 is SQIVND (reference sequence). The germline V and J ends were trimmed by 5 bases and 4 bases, with 9 bases remaining between them. The CDR3 has 12 residues. The CDR3 DNA follows: TGTGCCAGTAGTGGCGGGAATTACGAGCAGTACTTC. Protein sequence: CASSGGNYEQYF.

For this clonotype: It may be a read error: a sequence one base away is much more abundant. As the CDR3 is not closed by the conserved phenylalanine or tryptophan, this likely results from a read error. This rearrangement joins TRBV7-2 to TRBJ2-5; D remains unclear. Germline V gene data show CDR1 as SGHTA and CDR2 as FQGNSA. The CDR3 has 14 residues. Trimming left V 4 bases short and J 2 bases short, with 11 bases between. Written as DNA, the CDR3 is TGTGCCAGCAGCTCATCCCGGATACAAGAGACCCAGTACTGC. Its protein product is CASSSSRIQETQYC.

Comments on this clonotype: The conserved phenylalanine or tryptophan normally closing the CDR3 is absent here, so this likely arose from a read error. This chain uses TRBV7-2 with TRBJ1-2; 7 nucleotides line up with TRBD1. CDR3 length equals 12 residues. Per the germline V gene, CDR1 is SGHTA and CDR2 is FQGNSA. V dropped 0 bases and J dropped 11; count of bases not matched to a gene: 3. The CDR3 coding sequence is TGTGCCAGCAGCTTAGCGACAGGGTTATACACCTTA. It translates to CASSLATGLYTL.

The table lists this clonotype with a count of one. The chain has TRBV4-1 and TRBJ1-1; the D is unclear. Germline assignment: CDR1 MGHRA and CDR2 YSYEKL. The CDR3 loop spans 15 amino acids. CDR3 residues: CHSSQERLPNTEAFF. For the CDR3, the DNA is TGCCACAGCAGCCAAGAAAGGCTGCCGAACACTGAAGCTTTCTTT.

Remarks on this clonotype: A much larger clone differs from this one at a single base, so this may be a read error. The rearrangement joins TRBV7-8 to TRBJ1-2; unclear D gene. CDR3 length: 14 amino acids. Germline CDR1 is SGHVS and CDR2 is FQNEAQ. The CDR3 region is CASSLVAGNYCYTF. The CDR3 bases are TGTGCCAGCAGCTTAGTGGCGGGGAACTATTGCTACACCTTC.

In regard to this clonotype: A much larger clone sits a single nucleotide away, making a read error possible. A read error is likely, as this CDR3 ends without the conserved phenylalanine or tryptophan. The chain recombines TRBV12-3 or TRBV12-4 with TRBJ1-1; D is possibly TRBD1 (6 bases). V was clipped by 7 bases and J by 0 bases, with 24 bases between them. There are 18 residues in the CDR3. CDR3: CASTLAGVGRGLNTEAFL. CDR3 DNA sequence: TGTGCCAGCACCCTGGCCGGGGTTGGCAGGGGCCTGAACACTGAAGCTTTCTTG.

In its sample, this clonotype was seen a few times. V is TRBV7-9 and J is TRBJ1-1; the D gene is possibly TRBD1 (5 bases). V lost 4 bases and J lost 0, with 9 bases in between. From germline, CDR1 is SEHNR and CDR2 FQNEAQ (reference sequence). This CDR3 spans 14 amino acids. The CDR3 reads CASSSKGMNTEAFF. The CDR3 DNA sequence: TGTGCCAGCAGCTCTAAGGGGATGAACACTGAAGCTTTCTTT. The full variable domain, its missing parts supplied by reference TRBV7-9 and TRBJ1-1, is DTGVSQNPRHKITKRGQNVTFRCDPISEHNRLYWYRQTLGQGPEFLTYFQNEAQLEKSRLLSDRFSAERPKGSFSTLEIQRTEQGDSAMYLCASSSKGMNTEAFFGQGTRLTVV.

In the case of this clonotype: A junction boundary mismatches the germline segment, possibly from a read error. This chain uses TRBV4-1 with TRBJ1-3; possible D gene TRBD1, 5 bases. Germline V gene data show CDR1 as MGHRA and CDR2 as YSYEKL. The CDR3 totals 15 residues. The CDR3 sequence: CASSQDMTERNTIYF. CDR3 DNA sequence: TGTGCCAGCAGCCAAGATATGACAGAACGAAACACCATATATTTT.

This clonotype was seen a handful of times. The rearrangement joins TRBV7-8 to TRBJ2-7; TRBD1 matches 7 bases. The V and J ends lost 3 bases and 5 bases, in that order; junction bases with no gene match: 10. Germline V gene data show CDR1 as SGHVS and CDR2 as FQNEAQ. This CDR3 is 15 amino acids long. The CDR3 here is CASSFIGGLSHEQYF. Here the CDR3 DNA reads TGTGCCAGCAGCTTTATAGGGGGCTTATCCCACGAGCAGTACTTC.

This clonotype was seen only a few times. The J gene is TRBJ1-1, the V gene TRBV5-1, with D perhaps matching TRBD1 (5 bases). With 4 bases removed from V and 2 bases from J, the gap between germline ends came to 15 bases. The CDR3 runs to 15 residues. Looked up from germline, CDR1 is SGHRS and CDR2 is YFSETQ. The CDR3 nucleotides read TGCGCCAGCAGCCCGGGGGGATCACACAACACTGAAGCTTTCTTT. It codes for CASSPGGSHNTEAFF.

The chain has TRBV14 and TRBJ2-5, with 8 positions matching TRBD2. Germline-derived CDR1 and CDR2 are SGHDN and FVKESK. V was clipped by 0 bases and J by 1 base; unmatched bases: 10. CDR3 size: 18 residues. This CDR3 is CASSQDWVREDSQETQYF. In DNA form, the CDR3 reads TGTGCCAGCAGCCAAGACTGGGTGCGGGAGGACTCCCAAGAGACCCAGTACTTC.